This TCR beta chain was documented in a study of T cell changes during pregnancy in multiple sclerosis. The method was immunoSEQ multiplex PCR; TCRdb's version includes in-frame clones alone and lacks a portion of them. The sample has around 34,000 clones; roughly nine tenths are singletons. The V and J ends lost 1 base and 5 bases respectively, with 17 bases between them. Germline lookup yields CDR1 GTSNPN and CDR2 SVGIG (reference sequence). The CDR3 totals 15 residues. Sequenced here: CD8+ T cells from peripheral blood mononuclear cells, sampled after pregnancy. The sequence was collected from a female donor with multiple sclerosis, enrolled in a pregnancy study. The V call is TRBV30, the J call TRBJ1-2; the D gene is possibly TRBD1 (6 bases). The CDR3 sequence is CAWSASGGRGYGYTF. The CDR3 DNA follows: TGTGCCTGGAGTGCTTCGGGGGGCAGGGGTTATGGCTACACCTTC.